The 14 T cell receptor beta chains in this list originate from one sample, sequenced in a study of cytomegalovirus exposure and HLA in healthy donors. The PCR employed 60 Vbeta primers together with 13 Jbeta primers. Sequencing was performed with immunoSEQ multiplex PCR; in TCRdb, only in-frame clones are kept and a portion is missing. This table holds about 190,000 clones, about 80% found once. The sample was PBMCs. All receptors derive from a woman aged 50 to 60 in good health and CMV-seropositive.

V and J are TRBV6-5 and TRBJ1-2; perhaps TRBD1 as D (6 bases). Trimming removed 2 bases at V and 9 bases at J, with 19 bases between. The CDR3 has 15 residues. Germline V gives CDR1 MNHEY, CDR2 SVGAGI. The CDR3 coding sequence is TGTGCCAGCAGTTACGAGGGGGGGTGGGGGTCAAGCTACACCTTC. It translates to CASSYEGGWGSSYTF.

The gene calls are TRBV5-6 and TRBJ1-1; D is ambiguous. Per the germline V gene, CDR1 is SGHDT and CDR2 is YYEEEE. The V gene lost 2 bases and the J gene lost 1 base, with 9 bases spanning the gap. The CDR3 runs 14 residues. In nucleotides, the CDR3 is TGTGCCAGCAGCTTTGGCCCAGGGAACACTGAAGCTTTCTTT. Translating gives CASSFGPGNTEAFF.

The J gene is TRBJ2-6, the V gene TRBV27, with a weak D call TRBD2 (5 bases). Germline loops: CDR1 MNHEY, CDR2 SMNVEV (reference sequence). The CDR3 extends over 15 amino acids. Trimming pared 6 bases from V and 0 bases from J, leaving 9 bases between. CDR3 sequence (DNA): TGTGCCAGCAGCATCGGGGACTCTGGGGCCAACGTCCTGACTTTC. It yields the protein CASSIGDSGANVLTF.

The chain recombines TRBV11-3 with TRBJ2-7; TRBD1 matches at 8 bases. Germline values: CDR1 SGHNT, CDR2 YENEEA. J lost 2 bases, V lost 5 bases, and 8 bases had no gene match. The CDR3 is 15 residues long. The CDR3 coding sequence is TGTGCCAGCAGCACCTGGACAGGGCCAACCTACGAGCAGTACTTC. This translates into CASSTWTGPTYEQYF.

Here the CDR3 DNA reads TGTGCCAGCAGCTTAGGGGCGTCGGGGAGCTCCTACGAGCAGTACTTC. Translating gives CASSLGASGSSYEQYF. The rearrangement uses TRBV7-2 and TRBJ2-7, with TRBD2 as a possible D gene (5 bases). Trimming took off 1 base at V and 0 bases at J, with 13 bases between the two ends. The CDR3 has 16 amino acids. CDR1 is SGHTA and CDR2 is FQGNSA in the germline V gene.

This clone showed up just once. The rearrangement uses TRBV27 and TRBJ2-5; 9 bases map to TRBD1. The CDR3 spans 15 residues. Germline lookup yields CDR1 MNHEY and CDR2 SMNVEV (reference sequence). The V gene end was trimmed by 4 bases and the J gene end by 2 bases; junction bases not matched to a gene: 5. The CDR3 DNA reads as TGTGCCAGCAGTTCGGGACAGGGTTTACAAGAGACCCAGTACTTC. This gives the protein CASSSGQGLQETQYF.

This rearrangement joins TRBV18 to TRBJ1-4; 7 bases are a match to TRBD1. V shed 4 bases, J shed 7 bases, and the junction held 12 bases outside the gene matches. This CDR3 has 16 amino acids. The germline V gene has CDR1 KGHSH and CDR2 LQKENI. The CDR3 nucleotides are TGTGCCAGCTCACGATTCTCGACAGGGAGTGCTGAAAAACTGTTTTTT. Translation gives CASSRFSTGSAEKLFF.

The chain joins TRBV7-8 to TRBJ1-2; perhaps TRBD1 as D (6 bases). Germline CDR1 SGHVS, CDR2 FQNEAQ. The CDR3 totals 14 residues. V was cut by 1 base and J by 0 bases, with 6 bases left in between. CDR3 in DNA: TGTGCCAGCAGCTTAGGGACAGCTAACTATGGCTACACCTTC. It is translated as CASSLGTANYGYTF.

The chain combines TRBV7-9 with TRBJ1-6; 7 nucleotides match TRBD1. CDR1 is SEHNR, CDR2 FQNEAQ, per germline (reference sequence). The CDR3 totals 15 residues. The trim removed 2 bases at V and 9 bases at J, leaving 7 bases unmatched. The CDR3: CASSLLRQGGSPLHF. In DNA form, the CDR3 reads TGTGCCAGCAGCTTATTAAGGCAGGGGGGTTCACCCCTCCACTTT. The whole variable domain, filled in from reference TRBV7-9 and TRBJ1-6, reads DTGVSQNPRHKITKRGQNVTFRCDPISEHNRLYWYRQTLGQGPEFLTYFQNEAQLEKSRLLSDRFSAERPKGSFSTLEIQRTEQGDSAMYLCASSLLRQGGSPLHFGNGTRLTVT.

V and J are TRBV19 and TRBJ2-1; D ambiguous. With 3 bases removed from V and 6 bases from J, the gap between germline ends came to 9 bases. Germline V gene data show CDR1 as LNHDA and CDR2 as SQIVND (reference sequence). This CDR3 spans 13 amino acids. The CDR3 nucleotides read TGTGCCAGTAGTATCAGACGGAGCAATGAGCAGTTCTTC. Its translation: CASSIRRSNEQFF.

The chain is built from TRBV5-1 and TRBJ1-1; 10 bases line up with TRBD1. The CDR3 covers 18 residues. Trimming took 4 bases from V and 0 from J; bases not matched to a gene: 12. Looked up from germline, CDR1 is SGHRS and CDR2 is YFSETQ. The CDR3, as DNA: TGCGCCAGCAGCCAAGGGCGGGGGACAGGGGATATGAACACTGAAGCTTTCTTT. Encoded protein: CASSQGRGTGDMNTEAFF.

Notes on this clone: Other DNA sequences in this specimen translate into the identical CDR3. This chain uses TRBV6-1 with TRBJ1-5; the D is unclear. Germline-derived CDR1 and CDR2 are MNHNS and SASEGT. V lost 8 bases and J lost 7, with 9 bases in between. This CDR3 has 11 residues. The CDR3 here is CASASSQPQHF. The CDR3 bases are TGTGCCAGCGCATCAAGCCAGCCCCAGCATTTT.

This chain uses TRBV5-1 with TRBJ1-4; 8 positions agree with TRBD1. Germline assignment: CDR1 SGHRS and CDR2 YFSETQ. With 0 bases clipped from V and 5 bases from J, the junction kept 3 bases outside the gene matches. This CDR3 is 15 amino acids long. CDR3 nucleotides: TGCGCCAGCAGCTTGGTCGGGACAGGAAATGAAAAACTGTTTTTT. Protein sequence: CASSLVGTGNEKLFF.

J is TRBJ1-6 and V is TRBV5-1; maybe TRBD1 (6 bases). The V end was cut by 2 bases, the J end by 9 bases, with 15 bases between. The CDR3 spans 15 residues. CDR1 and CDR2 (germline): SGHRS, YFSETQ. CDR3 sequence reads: CASSLGDLGGSPLHF. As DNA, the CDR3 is TGCGCCAGCAGCTTAGGGGACCTAGGGGGTTCACCCCTCCACTTT.